These 12 T cell receptor beta chains came from one sample sequenced in a study of cytomegalovirus exposure and HLA in healthy donors. The PCR ran on 60 Vbeta and 13 Jbeta primers. TCRdb's table, derived via immunoSEQ multiplex PCR, lists solely in-frame clones and lacks some. The table shows under 250,000 clones, with just over 75% occurring only once. Sequencing used PBMCs. Receptors were obtained from a man under 40 in good health and CMV-seronegative.

The V gene is TRBV11-2, the J gene TRBJ2-6, with D possibly matching TRBD1 (7 bases). The CDR3 has 19 residues. Trimming left V 3 bases short and J 0 bases short, with 18 bases between. Germline CDR1 SGHAT, CDR2 FQNNGV. For the CDR3, the DNA is TGTGCCAGCAGCTTTCGGGGGACAGTGGGCATCTCTGGGGCCAACGTCCTGACTTTC. It specifies CASSFRGTVGISGANVLTF.

The chain joins TRBV16 to TRBJ2-2; D gene uncertain. V gave up 0 bases and J gave up 0 bases, with 5 bases separating them. Per the germline V gene, CDR1 is KGHSY and CDR2 is FQNENV. The CDR3 sequence is 15 residues long. The CDR3 sequence: CASSQSWPNTGELFF. CDR3 DNA: TGTGCCAGCAGCCAATCGTGGCCGAACACCGGGGAGCTGTTTTTT.

The chain recombines TRBV7-2 with TRBJ1-1, with no clear D. The germline V and J ends were trimmed by 5 bases and 0 bases, with 10 bases remaining between them. This CDR3 has 14 amino acids. Germline V gene lookup returns CDR1 SGHTA and CDR2 FQGNSA. CDR3 DNA: TGTGCCAGCAGCCGGATAGCCATGAACACTGAAGCTTTCTTT. This sequence encodes CASSRIAMNTEAFF.

This clone was seen a handful of times. This chain uses TRBV29-1 with TRBJ1-4, with a possible D match to TRBD1 (5 bases). V was cut by 1 base and J by 7 bases, with 13 bases left in between. The CDR3 has 14 amino acids. Germline V gene lookup returns CDR1 SQVTM and CDR2 ANQGSEA. Here the CDR3 reads CSVEGGGVGEKLFF. CDR3 bases: TGCAGCGTTGAAGGGGGGGGTGTGGGTGAAAAACTGTTTTTT.

The chain combines TRBV5-1 with TRBJ2-2; 9 bases agree with TRBD1. Germline CDR1 reads SGHRS; CDR2 reads YFSETQ. The CDR3 is made up of 17 amino acids. Unmatched junction bases numbered 10, after V lost 4 bases and J lost 3 bases. Here the CDR3 DNA reads TGCGCCAGCAGCCCTAATCGGGACAGGGCGGACACCGGGGAGCTGTTTTTT. The encoded protein is CASSPNRDRADTGELFF.

This sequence joins TRBV9 and TRBJ1-2; D is ambiguous. V was cut by 3 bases and J by 8 bases, with 14 bases left in between. CDR1 is SGDLS, CDR2 YYNGEE, per germline. The CDR3 is made up of 13 amino acids. The CDR3 region is CASSALGGLGYTF. The CDR3 DNA is TGTGCCAGCAGCGCCTTAGGCGGACTGGGCTACACCTTC.

The V and J genes are TRBV28 and TRBJ1-2; D not certain. CDR1 is MDHEN, CDR2 SYDVKM, per germline. This CDR3 contains 14 residues. Trimming left V 4 bases short and J 7 bases short, with 16 bases between. This CDR3 reads CASSSYSTTGGYTF. In DNA, the CDR3 is TGTGCCAGCAGTTCCTACTCAACGACGGGTGGCTACACCTTC.

The chain links TRBV10-3 to TRBJ2-5, with D unclear. The DNA matches TRBJ2-7 better at its end, which makes the J call doubtful. The germline gives CDR1 ENHRY, CDR2 SYGVKD. The CDR3 sequence is 14 residues long. CDR3 residues: CAISESVRPYEQYF. In DNA, the CDR3 is TGTGCCATCAGTGAGTCGGTCAGGCCCTACGAGCAGTACTTC.

J is TRBJ1-5 and V is TRBV7-8; TRBD1 might be the D (6 bases). Germline lookup yields CDR1 SGHVS and CDR2 FQNEAQ. V gave up 3 bases and J gave up 6 bases, with 15 bases separating them. The CDR3 length is 15 residues. The chain's CDR3 is CASSFPAGAGQPQHF. As DNA, the CDR3 is TGTGCCAGCAGCTTCCCGGCAGGGGCCGGTCAGCCCCAGCATTTT.

The chain links TRBV10-1 to TRBJ1-6; D may be TRBD1 (6 bases). The V end lost 0 bases, the J end lost 7 bases, and 10 bases lay between the germline ends. CDR3 length: 15 amino acids. CDR1 is WNHNN and CDR2 is SYGVQD in the germline V gene (reference sequence). CDR3: CASSESTGGNSPLHF. CDR3 nucleotides: TGCGCCAGCAGTGAGTCGACAGGAGGAAATTCACCCCTCCACTTT.

The chain has TRBV30 and TRBJ2-3; D call uncertain. This CDR3 region has 10 residues. V was cut by 5 bases and J by 6 bases, with 6 bases left in between. Looked up from germline, CDR1 is GTSNPN and CDR2 is SVGIG (reference sequence). CDR3 amino acids: CAWERDTQYF. In nucleotides, the CDR3 is TGTGCCTGGGAACGGGATACGCAGTATTTT.

This clone was seen a single time. J is TRBJ2-7 and V is TRBV4-1; 12 positions agree with TRBD2. Germline CDR1 is MGHRA and CDR2 is YSYEKL. V dropped 1 base and J dropped 0; count of bases not matched to a gene: 1. The CDR3 consists of 16 residues. In nucleotides, the CDR3 is TGCGCCAGCAGCCAAGCACTAGCGGGGGGCTCCTACGAGCAGTACTTC. It specifies CASSQALAGGSYEQYF.